Shown below are 10 T cell receptor beta chains from a single sample sequenced in a study of OX40 agonist ivuxolimab in advanced cancers. Assay used: immunoSEQ multiplex PCR; TCRdb lists only in-frame clones, some missing. The sample holds approximately 89,000 clones, about 88% seen once. The sample was CD4+ or CD8+ T cells sorted from blood, taken in a trial of the OX40 agonist ivuxolimab. The source of these receptors is an adult with an advanced solid tumor such as melanoma, head and neck, liver or kidney cancer.

The chain carries TRBV2 and TRBJ2-1; TRBD2 matches at 15 bases. The CDR3 runs to 13 residues. J lost 12 bases, V lost 5 bases, and 2 bases had no gene match. Germline CDR1 SNHLY, CDR2 FYNNEI. The CDR3 protein is CASSLGLAGGQFF. CDR3 coding DNA: TGTGCCAGCAGTCTGGGACTAGCGGGGGGGCAGTTCTTC.

The table lists this clone with a count of one. The V call is TRBV11-2, the J call TRBJ2-5, with TRBD2 matching over 13 bases. Germline CDR1 reads SGHAT; CDR2 reads FQNNGV. The V segment lost 4 bases and the J segment 4 bases; nucleotides outside the gene matches: 6. The CDR3 is 16 amino acids. The CDR3 spells CASSSGLAGRRETQYF. CDR3 sequence (DNA): TGTGCCAGCAGCTCGGGACTAGCGGGGCGGCGAGAGACCCAGTACTTC.

The chain has TRBV6-5 and TRBJ2-3; 9 nucleotides align to TRBD1. Trimming at V came to 6 bases and at J to 3 bases, leaving 4 bases not matched to a gene. The CDR3 is made up of 14 amino acids. Germline V gives CDR1 MNHEY, CDR2 SVGAGI. The CDR3 sequence is CASRGTGRTDTQYF. Here the CDR3 DNA reads TGTGCCAGCAGAGGGACAGGGAGGACAGATACGCAGTATTTT.

The chain employs TRBV10-1 and TRBJ2-7; no clear D gene. V dropped 0 bases and J dropped 6 bases, with 9 bases sitting between them. The CDR3 contains 13 residues. Germline-derived CDR1 and CDR2 are WNHNN and SYGVQD (reference sequence). CDR3 sequence (DNA): TGCGCCAGCAGTGAGTCTAGGGATCGCGAGCAGTACTTC. The encoded protein is CASSESRDREQYF.

The chain joins TRBV4-2 to TRBJ2-7, with D tentatively TRBD2 (6 bases). Trimming shortened V by 0 bases and J by 5 bases, and 23 bases separated the two germline ends. The CDR3 has 18 residues. CDR1 LGHNA and CDR2 YNFKEQ come from the germline V gene. The CDR3 region is CASSQDTGRPAVSHEQYF. DNA for the CDR3: TGTGCCAGCAGCCAAGACACGGGGAGGCCAGCCGTTTCCCACGAGCAGTACTTC.

This chain links TRBV4-2 with TRBJ1-5, with D hard to call. V was pared by 1 base and J by 2 bases, with 12 bases between. The germline CDR1 and CDR2 sequences are LGHNA and YNFKEQ. The CDR3 has 16 residues. DNA of the CDR3: TGTGCCAGCAGCCAAGGAATTGGAGATGGCAATCAGCCCCAGCATTTT. It yields the protein CASSQGIGDGNQPQHF.

The chain recombines TRBV9 with TRBJ2-3; possibly TRBD1 for D (5 bases). Germline V CDR1 and CDR2: SGDLS, YYNGEE. The CDR3 extends over 16 amino acids. V was cut by 3 bases and J by 1 base, with 15 bases left in between. CDR3: CASSAAGLTRTDTQYF. In DNA form, the CDR3 reads TGTGCCAGCAGCGCAGCAGGGTTGACGCGCACAGATACGCAGTATTTT.

This clone has just a few counts. V gene TRBV19 combines with J gene TRBJ1-4; possibly TRBD1 for D (5 bases). Germline V gives CDR1 LNHDA, CDR2 SQIVND (reference sequence). CDR3 length: 13 amino acids. V was pared by 8 bases and J by 4 bases, with 11 bases between. The CDR3 loop is CASSGTRNEKLFF. In DNA form, the CDR3 reads TGTGCCAGTTCCGGGACCCGTAATGAAAAACTGTTTTTT.

The table lists this clone with a count of one. The V and J genes are TRBV5-4 and TRBJ1-6, with TRBD1 identical over 7 bases. The CDR3 sequence is 15 residues long. The ends lost 4 bases at V and 10 bases at J; junction bases unmatched: 11. Germline V gene lookup returns CDR1 SGHNT and CDR2 YYREEE (reference sequence). CDR3 region: CASSPRAGGGSPLHF. The CDR3 nucleotides read TGTGCCAGCAGCCCGCGCGCAGGGGGGGGATCACCCCTCCACTTT. Full variable domain (remainder filled in from reference TRBV5-4 and TRBJ1-6): ETGVTQSPTHLIKTRGQQVTLRCSSQSGHNTVSWYQQALGQGPQFIFQYYREEENGRGNFPPRFSGLQFPNYSSELNVNALELDDSALYLCASSPRAGGGSPLHFGNGTRLTVT.

V gene TRBV6-6 combines with J gene TRBJ1-2; 7 bases line up with TRBD1. The CDR3 is 14 amino acids. Germline V lookup: CDR1 MNHNY, CDR2 SVGAGI (reference sequence). The J segment lost 7 bases and the V segment lost 2 bases, leaving 7 bases of the junction unmatched. The CDR3 DNA reads as TGTGCCAGCAGTTACAAAGGGGGCGGGAGTGGCTACACCTTC. Translating gives CASSYKGGGSGYTF.